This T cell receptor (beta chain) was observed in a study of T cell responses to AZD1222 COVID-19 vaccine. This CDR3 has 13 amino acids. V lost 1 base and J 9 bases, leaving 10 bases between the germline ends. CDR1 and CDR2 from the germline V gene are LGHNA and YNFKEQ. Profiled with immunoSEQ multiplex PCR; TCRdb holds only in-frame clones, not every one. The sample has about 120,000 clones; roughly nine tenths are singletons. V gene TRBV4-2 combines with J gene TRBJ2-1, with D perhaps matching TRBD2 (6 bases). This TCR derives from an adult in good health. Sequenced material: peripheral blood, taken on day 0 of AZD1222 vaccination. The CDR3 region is CASSQGGGFEQFF. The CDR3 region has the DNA TGTGCCAGCAGCCAAGGTGGAGGGTTTGAGCAGTTCTTC.